The clone carrying this T cell receptor (beta chain) was seen a single time. The entry originates in a study of blood T cell repertoires in COVID-19. Study-wide background: Samples came from the United States, Italy and Spain, spanning acute and convalescent COVID-19.

Original data processing: Amplified reference gene primers provided the basis for estimating nucleated cell counts. Sequencing was performed with immunoSEQ multiplex PCR; in TCRdb, only in-frame clones are kept and a portion is missing. That table gives V, J and clone size, and the DNA gave D and trimming. The data show approximately 140,000 clones, roughly 89% seen once. CDR3 length equals 12 residues. Germline V lookup: CDR1 LNHDA, CDR2 SQIVND (reference sequence). V dropped 10 bases and J dropped 0 bases, with 7 bases sitting between them. Input material: peripheral blood. This clonotype was obtained from a middle-aged woman with acute or convalescent COVID-19. The chain is built from TRBV19 and TRBJ1-5; no reliable D call. The CDR3: CATQISNQPQHF. The CDR3, as DNA: TGTGCCACCCAGATTAGCAATCAGCCCCAGCATTTT. Combining the CDR3 with reference TRBV19 and TRBJ1-5 gives the whole variable domain DGGITQSPKYLFRKEGQNVTLSCEQNLNHDAMYWYRQDPGQGLRLIYYSQIVNDFQKGDIAEGYSVSREKKESFPLTVTSAQKNPTAFYLCATQISNQPQHFGDGTRLSIL.